This T cell receptor beta chain stems from a study of blood T cell repertoires in COVID-19. Background on the study: Sites across the United States, Italy and Spain contributed samples from acute and convalescent COVID-19. PBMCs, B-cell-depleted T cells, or T cells were the source of the cDNA or gDNA that made up the material.

As processed by the authors: Researchers report that nucleated cell counts were estimated from reference gene primer amplification. The table came from immunoSEQ multiplex PCR; TCRdb's copy has only in-frame clones and leaves some out. The V and J calls and clone size come from that table; D and trimming were worked out from the DNA. The sample consists of about 62,000 clones, roughly 86% of them appearing once. The source of this sequence is a man aged 70 or older with acute or convalescent COVID-19. Material: peripheral blood.

CDR3: CASSPRGRGMSEQYF. DNA of the CDR3: TGTGCCAGCAGCCCAAGAGGCAGGGGGATGAGCGAGCAGTACTTC. The genes are TRBV11-2 and TRBJ2-7; TRBD1 matches 7 bases. CDR1 SGHAT and CDR2 FQNNGV come from the germline V gene. Trimming removed 5 bases from V and 6 bases from J; junction bases left unmatched: 13. The CDR3 spans 15 residues.